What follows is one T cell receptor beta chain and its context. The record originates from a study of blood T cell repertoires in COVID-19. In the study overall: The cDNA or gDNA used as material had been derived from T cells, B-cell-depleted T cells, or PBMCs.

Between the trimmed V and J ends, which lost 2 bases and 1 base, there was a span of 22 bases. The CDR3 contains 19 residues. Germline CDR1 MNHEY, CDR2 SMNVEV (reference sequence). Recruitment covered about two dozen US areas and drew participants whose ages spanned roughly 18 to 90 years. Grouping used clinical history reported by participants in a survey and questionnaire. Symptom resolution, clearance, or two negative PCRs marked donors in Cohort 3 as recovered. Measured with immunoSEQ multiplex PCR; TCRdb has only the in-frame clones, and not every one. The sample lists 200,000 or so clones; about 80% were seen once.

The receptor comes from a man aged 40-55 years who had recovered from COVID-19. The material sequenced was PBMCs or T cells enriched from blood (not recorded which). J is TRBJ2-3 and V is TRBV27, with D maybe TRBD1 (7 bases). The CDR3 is CASSLTPPQGWRGTDTQYF. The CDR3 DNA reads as TGTGCCAGCAGTTTAACCCCCCCACAGGGGTGGAGGGGCACAGATACGCAGTATTTT.